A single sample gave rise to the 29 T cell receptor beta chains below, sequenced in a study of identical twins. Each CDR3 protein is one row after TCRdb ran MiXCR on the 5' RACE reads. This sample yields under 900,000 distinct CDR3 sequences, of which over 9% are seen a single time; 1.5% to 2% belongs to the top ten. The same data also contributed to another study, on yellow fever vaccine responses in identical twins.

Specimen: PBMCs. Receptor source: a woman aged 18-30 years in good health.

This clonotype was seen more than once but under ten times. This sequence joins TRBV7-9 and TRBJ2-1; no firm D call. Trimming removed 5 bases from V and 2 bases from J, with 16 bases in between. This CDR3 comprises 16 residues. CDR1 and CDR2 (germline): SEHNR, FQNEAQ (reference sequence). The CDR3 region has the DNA TGTGCCAGCAGCCCCACCCCCATGGCACCCTACAATGAGCAGTTCTTC. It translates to CASSPTPMAPYNEQFF. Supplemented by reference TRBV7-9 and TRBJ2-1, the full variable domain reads DTGVSQNPRHKITKRGQNVTFRCDPISEHNRLYWYRQTLGQGPEFLTYFQNEAQLEKSRLLSDRFSAERPKGSFSTLEIQRTEQGDSAMYLCASSPTPMAPYNEQFFGPGTRLTVL.

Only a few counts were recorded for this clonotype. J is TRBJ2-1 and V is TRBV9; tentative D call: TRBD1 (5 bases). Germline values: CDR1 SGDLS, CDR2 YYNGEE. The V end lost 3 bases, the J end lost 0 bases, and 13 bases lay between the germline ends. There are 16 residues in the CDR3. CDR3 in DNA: TGTGCCAGCAGCGCCGAGGACACCGACTCCTACAATGAGCAGTTCTTC. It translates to CASSAEDTDSYNEQFF.

CDR3 residues: CASSLGLAGWNEQFF. The CDR3 nucleotides are TGTGCCAGCAGCTTGGGACTAGCGGGGTGGAATGAGCAGTTCTTC. This sequence joins TRBV27 and TRBJ2-1; 13 nucleotides match TRBD2. Germline values: CDR1 MNHEY, CDR2 SMNVEV (reference sequence). The J segment lost 7 bases and the V segment lost 6 bases, leaving 6 bases of the junction unmatched. The CDR3 is 15 amino acids.

CDR3 in amino acids: CSVEVRQGDGLYGYTF. CDR3 in DNA: TGCAGCGTTGAAGTCCGACAGGGGGATGGCCTCTATGGCTACACCTTC. J is TRBJ1-2 and V is TRBV29-1; 9 bases fit TRBD1. Germline-derived CDR1 and CDR2 are SQVTM and ANQGSEA. The CDR3 contains 16 residues. Germline trimming cut 1 base from V and 4 bases from J; bases unmatched to any gene: 10.

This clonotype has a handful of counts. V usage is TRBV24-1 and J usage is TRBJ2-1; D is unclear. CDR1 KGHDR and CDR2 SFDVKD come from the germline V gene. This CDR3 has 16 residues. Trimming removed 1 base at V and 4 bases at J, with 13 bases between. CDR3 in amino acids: CATSDFGTSTYNEQFF. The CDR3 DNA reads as TGTGCCACCAGTGATTTCGGTACGTCGACATACAATGAGCAGTTCTTC.

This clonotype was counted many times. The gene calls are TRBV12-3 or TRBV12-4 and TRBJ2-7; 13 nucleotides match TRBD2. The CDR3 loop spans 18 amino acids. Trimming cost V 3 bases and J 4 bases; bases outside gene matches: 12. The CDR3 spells CASSFGPGKTSGRYEQYF. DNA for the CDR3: TGTGCCAGCAGTTTCGGACCGGGGAAGACTAGCGGGAGGTACGAGCAGTACTTC.

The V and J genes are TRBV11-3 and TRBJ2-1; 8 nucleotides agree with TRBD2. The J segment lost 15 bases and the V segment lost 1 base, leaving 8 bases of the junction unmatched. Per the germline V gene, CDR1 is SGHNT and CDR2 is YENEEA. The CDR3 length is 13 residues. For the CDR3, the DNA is TGTGCCAGCAGCTTAGCCAGCGGGAGCTCCTCGTTCTTC. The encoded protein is CASSLASGSSSFF.

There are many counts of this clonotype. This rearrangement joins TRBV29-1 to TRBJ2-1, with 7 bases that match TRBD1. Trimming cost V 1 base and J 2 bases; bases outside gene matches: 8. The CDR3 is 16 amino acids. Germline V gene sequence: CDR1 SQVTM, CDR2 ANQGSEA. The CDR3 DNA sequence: TGCAGCGTTGAAGGACAGGGCGTTAAGGCCTACAATGAGCAGTTCTTC. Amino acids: CSVEGQGVKAYNEQFF.

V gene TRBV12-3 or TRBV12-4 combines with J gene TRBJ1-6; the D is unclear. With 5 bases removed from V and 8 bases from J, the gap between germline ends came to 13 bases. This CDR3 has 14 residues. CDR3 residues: CASSNLGRDSPLHF. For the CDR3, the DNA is TGTGCCAGCAGTAACTTAGGTCGGGATTCACCCCTCCACTTT.

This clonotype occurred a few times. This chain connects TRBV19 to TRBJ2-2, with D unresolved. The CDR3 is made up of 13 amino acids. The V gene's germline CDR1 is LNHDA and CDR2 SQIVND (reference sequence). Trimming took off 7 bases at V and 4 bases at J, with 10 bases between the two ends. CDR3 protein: CASNQVITGELFF. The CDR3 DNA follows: TGTGCCAGTAATCAGGTTATCACCGGGGAGCTGTTTTTT.

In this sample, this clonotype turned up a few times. The CDR3 here is CASSRSQTGTVYEQYF. The CDR3 coding sequence is TGTGCCAGCAGCAGGTCCCAGACAGGAACCGTCTACGAGCAGTACTTC. The J gene is TRBJ2-7, the V gene TRBV21-1; the table assigns TRBD1, which was not confirmed against the DNA. TRBV21-1 is labeled a pseudogene. The CDR3 contains 16 residues.

This chain's CDR3 is CASKGSISGNTIYF. The CDR3 DNA reads TGTGCCAGCAAGGGGAGTATCTCTGGAAACACCATATATTTT. J is TRBJ1-3 and V is TRBV2, with a tentative D call TRBD1 (5 bases). The CDR3 runs to 14 residues. The ends were cut back, 7 bases at V and 0 bases at J, with 10 bases in the middle. Per the germline V gene, CDR1 is SNHLY and CDR2 is FYNNEI.

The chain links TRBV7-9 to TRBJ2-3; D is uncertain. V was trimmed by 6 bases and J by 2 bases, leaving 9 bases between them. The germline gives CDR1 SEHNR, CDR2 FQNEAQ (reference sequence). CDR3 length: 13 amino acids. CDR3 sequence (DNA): TGTGCCAGCAGTGAGACCTCCACAGATACGCAGTATTTT. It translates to CASSETSTDTQYF. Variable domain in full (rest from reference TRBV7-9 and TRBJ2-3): DTGVSQNPRHKITKRGQNVTFRCDPISEHNRLYWYRQTLGQGPEFLTYFQNEAQLEKSRLLSDRFSAERPKGSFSTLEIQRTEQGDSAMYLCASSETSTDTQYFGPGTRLTVL.

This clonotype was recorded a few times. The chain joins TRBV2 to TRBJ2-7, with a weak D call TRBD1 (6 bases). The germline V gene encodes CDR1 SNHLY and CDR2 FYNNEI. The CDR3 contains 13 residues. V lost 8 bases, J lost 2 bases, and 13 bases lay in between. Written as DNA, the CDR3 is TGTGCCAGCGGGGGCAGGGGAACCTACGAGCAGTACTTC. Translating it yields CASGGRGTYEQYF.

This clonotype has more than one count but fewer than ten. CDR3 DNA sequence: TGCAGTGCTAGGGAGTCTGTTTTCTTGACAGGGATTGGAGAGACCCAGTACTTC. It codes for CSARESVFLTGIGETQYF. The chain has TRBV20-1 and TRBJ2-5; 7 bases are a match to TRBD1. The V segment lost 3 bases and the J segment 4 bases; nucleotides outside the gene matches: 20. This CDR3 is 18 amino acids long. CDR1 and CDR2 (germline): DFQATT, SNEGSKA (reference sequence).

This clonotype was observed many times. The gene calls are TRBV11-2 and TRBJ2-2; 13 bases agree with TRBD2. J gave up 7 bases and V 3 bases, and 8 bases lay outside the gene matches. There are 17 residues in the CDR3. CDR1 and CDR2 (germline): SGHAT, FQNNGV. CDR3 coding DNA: TGTGCCAGCAGCTTCCCACTAGCGGGGGGGCGGGGCGGGGAGCTGTTTTTT. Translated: CASSFPLAGGRGGELFF.

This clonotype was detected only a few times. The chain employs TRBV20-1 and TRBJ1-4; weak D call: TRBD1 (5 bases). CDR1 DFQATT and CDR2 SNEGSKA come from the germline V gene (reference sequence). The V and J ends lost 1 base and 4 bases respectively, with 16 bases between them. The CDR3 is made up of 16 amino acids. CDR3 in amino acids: CSARGDRPHYNEKLFF. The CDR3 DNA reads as TGCAGTGCTAGAGGGGACCGCCCACACTATAATGAAAAACTGTTTTTT.

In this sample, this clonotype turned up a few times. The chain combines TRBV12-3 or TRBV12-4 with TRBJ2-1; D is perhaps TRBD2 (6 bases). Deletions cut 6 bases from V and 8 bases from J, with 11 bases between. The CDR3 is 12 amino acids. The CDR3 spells CASSPRDHEQFF. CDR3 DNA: TGTGCCAGCAGCCCGCGGGACCATGAGCAGTTCTTC.

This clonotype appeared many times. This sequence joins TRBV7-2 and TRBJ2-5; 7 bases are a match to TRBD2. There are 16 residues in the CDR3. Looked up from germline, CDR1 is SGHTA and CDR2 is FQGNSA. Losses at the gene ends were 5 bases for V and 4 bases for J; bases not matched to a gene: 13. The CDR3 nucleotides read TGTGCCAGCAGCCCCGAAACGCGGGGGTGGGGAGAGACCCAGTACTTC. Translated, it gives CASSPETRGWGETQYF.

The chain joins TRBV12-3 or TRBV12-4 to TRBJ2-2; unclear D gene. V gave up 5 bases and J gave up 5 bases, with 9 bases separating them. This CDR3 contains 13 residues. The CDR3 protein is CASSRSETGELFF. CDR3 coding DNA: TGTGCCAGCAGTCGGAGCGAAACCGGGGAGCTGTTTTTT.

The CDR3 DNA reads TGTGCCAGCAGCGTAGATAATGGGCCTTTCTCTGGGGCCAACGTCCTGACTTTC. It codes for CASSVDNGPFSGANVLTF. This sequence joins TRBV9 and TRBJ2-6, with no clear D. Germline V CDR1 and CDR2: SGDLS, YYNGEE. Trimming took off 0 bases at V and 0 bases at J, with 13 bases between the two ends. This CDR3 comprises 18 residues.

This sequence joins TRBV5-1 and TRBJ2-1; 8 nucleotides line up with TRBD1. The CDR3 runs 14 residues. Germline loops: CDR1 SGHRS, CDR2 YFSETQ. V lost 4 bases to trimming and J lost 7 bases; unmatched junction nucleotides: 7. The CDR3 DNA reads TGCGCCAGCAGCACGACAGGGGCTAGGAATGAGCAGTTCTTC. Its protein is CASSTTGARNEQFF.

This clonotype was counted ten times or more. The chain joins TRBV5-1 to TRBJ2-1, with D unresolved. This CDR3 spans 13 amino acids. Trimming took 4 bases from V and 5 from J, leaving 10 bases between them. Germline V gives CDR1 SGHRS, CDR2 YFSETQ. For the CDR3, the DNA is TGCGCCAGCAGCAACCCCCAAGACAATGAGCAGTTCTTC. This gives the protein CASSNPQDNEQFF.

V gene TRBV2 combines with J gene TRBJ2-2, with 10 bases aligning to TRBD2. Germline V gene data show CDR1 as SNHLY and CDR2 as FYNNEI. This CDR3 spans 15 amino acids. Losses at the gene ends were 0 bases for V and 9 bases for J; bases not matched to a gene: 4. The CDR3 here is CASSEASSGSWELFF. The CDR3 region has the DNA TGTGCCAGCAGTGAAGCTTCTAGCGGGAGCTGGGAGCTGTTTTTT.

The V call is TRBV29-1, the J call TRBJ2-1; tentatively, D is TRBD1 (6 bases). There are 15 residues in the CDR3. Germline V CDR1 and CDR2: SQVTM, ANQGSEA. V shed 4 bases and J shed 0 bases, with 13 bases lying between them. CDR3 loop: CSVAQGLGSYNEQFF. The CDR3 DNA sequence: TGCAGCGTTGCCCAGGGGTTGGGCTCCTACAATGAGCAGTTCTTC.

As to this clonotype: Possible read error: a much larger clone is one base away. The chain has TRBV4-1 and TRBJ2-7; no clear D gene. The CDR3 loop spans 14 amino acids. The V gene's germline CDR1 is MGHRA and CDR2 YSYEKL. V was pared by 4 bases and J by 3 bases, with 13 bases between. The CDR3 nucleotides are TGCGCCAGCAGCCGAGAATCCAGGTTCTACGAGCAGTACTTC. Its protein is CASSRESRFYEQYF.

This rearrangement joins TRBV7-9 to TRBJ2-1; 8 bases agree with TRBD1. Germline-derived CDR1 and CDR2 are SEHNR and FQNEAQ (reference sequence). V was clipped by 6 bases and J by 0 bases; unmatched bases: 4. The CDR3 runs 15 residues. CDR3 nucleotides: TGTGCCAGCAGTCCACAGGGGGGCTCCTACAATGAGCAGTTCTTC. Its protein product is CASSPQGGSYNEQFF.

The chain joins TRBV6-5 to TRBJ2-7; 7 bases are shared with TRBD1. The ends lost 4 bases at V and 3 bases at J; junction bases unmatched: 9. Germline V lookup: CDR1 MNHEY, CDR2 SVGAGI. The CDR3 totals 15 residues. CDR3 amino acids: CASSFRSDRDYEQYV. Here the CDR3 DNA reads TGTGCCAGCAGTTTCAGAAGTGACAGGGACTACGAGCAGTACGTC.

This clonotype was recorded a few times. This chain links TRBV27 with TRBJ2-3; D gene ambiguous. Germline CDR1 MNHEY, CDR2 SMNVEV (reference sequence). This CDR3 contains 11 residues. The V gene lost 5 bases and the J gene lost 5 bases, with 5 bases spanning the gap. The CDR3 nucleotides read TGTGCCAGCAGTGCCCTAGATACGCAGTATTTT. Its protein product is CASSALDTQYF.